This TCR beta chain was captured in a study of response to subunit inactivated influenza vaccine. Study-level points and caveats: It was suggested by the authors that few new T cells are recruited by each seasonal influenza vaccination.

TCRdb passed the RT-PCR reads through MiXCR, listing each CDR3 protein once. The sample lists some 600,000 distinct CDR3 sequences, around 15% occurring once. This clonotype was detected only a few times. What it binds is not known. V lost 8 bases, J lost 1 base, and 9 bases stayed unmatched. CDR1 MDHEN and CDR2 SYDVKM come from the germline V gene. CDR3 length: 15 residues. This sequence joins TRBV28 and TRBJ2-7; the match to TRBD2 covers 9 bases. The TCR was taken from a man aged 50-59 years who received an inactivated influenza vaccine. The material was PBMCs from blood, obtained roughly 2 weeks before vaccination. The CDR3 DNA sequence: TGTGCCAGCCGGCTAGCGGGGTCTAAGTCCTACGAGCAGTACTTC. Residues: CASRLAGSKSYEQYF.